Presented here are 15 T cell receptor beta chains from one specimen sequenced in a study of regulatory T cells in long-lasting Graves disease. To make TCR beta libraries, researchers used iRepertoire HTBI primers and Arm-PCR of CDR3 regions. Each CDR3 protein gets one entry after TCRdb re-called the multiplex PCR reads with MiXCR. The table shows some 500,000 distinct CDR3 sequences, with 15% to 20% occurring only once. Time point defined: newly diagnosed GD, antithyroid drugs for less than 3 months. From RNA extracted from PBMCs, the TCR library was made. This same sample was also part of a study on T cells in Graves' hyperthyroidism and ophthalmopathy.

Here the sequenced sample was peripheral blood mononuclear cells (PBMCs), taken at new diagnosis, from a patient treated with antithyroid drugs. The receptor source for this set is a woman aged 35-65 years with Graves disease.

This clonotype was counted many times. The CDR3 region is CATSDFTPNGRTYGYTF. Here the CDR3 DNA reads TGTGCCACCAGTGATTTTACCCCTAACGGGAGGACATATGGCTACACCTTC. The chain is built from TRBV24-1 and TRBJ1-2, with TRBD1 as a possible D gene (5 bases). Germline CDR1 reads KGHDR; CDR2 reads SFDVKD. The CDR3 runs to 17 residues. The V and J ends lost 1 base and 5 bases respectively, with 19 bases between them.

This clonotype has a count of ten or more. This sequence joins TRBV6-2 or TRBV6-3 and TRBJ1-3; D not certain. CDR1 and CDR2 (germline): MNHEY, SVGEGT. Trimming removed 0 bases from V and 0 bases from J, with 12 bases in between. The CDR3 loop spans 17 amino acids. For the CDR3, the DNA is TGTGCCAGCAGTTACTCGTTGCCAGGAGGCTCTGGAAACACCATATATTTT. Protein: CASSYSLPGGSGNTIYF.

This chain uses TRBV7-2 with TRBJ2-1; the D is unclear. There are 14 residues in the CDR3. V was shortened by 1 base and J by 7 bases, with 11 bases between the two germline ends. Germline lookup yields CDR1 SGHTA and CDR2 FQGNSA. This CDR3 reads CASSLVARPNEQFF. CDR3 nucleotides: TGTGCCAGCAGCTTAGTTGCCAGACCAAATGAGCAGTTCTTC.

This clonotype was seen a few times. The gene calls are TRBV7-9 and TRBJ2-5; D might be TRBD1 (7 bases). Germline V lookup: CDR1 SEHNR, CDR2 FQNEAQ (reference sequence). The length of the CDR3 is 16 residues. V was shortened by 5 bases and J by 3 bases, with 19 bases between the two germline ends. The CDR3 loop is CASSPDRVGGKETQYF. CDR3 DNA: TGTGCCAGCAGCCCCGACAGGGTGGGAGGAAAAGAGACCCAGTACTTC.

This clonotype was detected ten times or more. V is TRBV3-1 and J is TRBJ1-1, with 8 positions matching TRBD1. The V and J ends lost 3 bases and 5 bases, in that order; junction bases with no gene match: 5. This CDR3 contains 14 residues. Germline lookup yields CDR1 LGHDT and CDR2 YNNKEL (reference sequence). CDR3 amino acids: CASSQGQGATEAFF. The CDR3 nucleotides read TGTGCCAGCAGCCAGGGGCAGGGGGCAACTGAAGCTTTCTTT.

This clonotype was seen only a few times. CDR3 sequence reads: CASSQDSARVSANEKLFF. CDR3 bases: TGTGCCAGCAGCCAAGATTCGGCCAGGGTATCAGCTAATGAAAAACTGTTTTTT. This sequence joins TRBV4-2 and TRBJ1-4, with D possibly TRBD1 on 5 matching bases. CDR1 and CDR2 from the germline V gene are LGHNA and YNFKEQ. The ends were cut back, 0 bases at V and 3 bases at J, with 17 bases in the middle. The CDR3 is 18 amino acids.

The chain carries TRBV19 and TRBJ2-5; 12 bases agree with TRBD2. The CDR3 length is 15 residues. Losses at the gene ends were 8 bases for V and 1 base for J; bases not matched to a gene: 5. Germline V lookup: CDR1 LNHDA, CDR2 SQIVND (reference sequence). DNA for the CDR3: TGTGCCAGTGCGCGGACTAGCGGGGTCCAAGAGACCCAGTACTTC. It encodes CASARTSGVQETQYF. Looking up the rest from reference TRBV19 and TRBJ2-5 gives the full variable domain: DGGITQSPKYLFRKEGQNVTLSCEQNLNHDAMYWYRQDPGQGLRLIYYSQIVNDFQKGDIAEGYSVSREKKESFPLTVTSAQKNPTAFYLCASARTSGVQETQYFGPGTRLLVL.

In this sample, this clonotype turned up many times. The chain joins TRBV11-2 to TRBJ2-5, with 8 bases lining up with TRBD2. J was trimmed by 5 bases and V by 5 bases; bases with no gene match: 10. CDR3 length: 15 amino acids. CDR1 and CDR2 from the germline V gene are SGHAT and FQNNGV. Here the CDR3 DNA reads TGTGCCAGCAGCCGAGCGGCGGGGGGAGGGGAGACCCAGTACTTC. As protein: CASSRAAGGGETQYF.

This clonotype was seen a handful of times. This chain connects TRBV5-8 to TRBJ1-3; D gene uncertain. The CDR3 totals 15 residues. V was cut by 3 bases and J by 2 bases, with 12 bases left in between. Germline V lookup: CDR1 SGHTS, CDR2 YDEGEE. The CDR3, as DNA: TGTGCCAGCAGCTGGAGACCCAGCCCTGGAAACACCATATATTTT. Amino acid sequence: CASSWRPSPGNTIYF.

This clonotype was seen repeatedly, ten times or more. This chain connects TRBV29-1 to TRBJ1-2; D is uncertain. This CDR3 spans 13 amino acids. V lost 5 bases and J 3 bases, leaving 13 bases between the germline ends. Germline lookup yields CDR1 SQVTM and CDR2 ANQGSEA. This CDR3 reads CSVLRPSDYGYTF. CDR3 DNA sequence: TGCAGCGTTCTCCGGCCTAGCGACTATGGCTACACCTTC.

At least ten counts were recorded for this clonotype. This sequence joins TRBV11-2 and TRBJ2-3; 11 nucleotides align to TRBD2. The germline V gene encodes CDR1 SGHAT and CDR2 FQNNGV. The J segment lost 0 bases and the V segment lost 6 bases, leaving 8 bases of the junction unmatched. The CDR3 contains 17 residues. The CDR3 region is CASSLLAGGPSTDTQYF. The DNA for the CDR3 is TGTGCCAGCAGTTTGCTAGCGGGGGGCCCTAGCACAGATACGCAGTATTTT.

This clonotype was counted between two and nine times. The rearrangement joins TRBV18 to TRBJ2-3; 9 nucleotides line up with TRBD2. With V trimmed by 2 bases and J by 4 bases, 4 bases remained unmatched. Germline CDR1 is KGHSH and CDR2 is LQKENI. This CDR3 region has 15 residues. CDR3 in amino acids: CASSPISGGADTQYF. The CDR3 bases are TGTGCCAGCTCACCAATTAGCGGGGGAGCAGATACGCAGTATTTT.

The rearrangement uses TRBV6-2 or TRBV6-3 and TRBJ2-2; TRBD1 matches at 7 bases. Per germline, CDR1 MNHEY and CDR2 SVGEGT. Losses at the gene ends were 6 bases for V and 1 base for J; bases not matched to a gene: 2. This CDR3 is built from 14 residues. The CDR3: CASRGQMNTGELFF. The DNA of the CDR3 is TGTGCCAGCAGGGGACAGATGAACACCGGGGAGCTGTTTTTT.

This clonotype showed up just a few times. The CDR3 coding sequence is TGCAGCGTTGGGGGGGGAAACAATCAGCCCCAGCATTTT. Amino acid sequence: CSVGGGNNQPQHF. The rearrangement uses TRBV29-1 and TRBJ1-5, with a possible D match to TRBD1 (5 bases). Germline assignment: CDR1 SQVTM and CDR2 ANQGSEA. The CDR3 is 13 amino acids. Trimming removed 4 bases at V and 3 bases at J, with 10 bases between.

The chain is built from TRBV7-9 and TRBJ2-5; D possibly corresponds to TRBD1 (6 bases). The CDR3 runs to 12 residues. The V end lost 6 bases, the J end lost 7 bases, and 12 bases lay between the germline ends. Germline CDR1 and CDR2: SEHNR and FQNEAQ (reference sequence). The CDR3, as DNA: TGTGCCAGCAGGTACAGGGATGGGACCCAGTACTTC. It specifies CASRYRDGTQYF. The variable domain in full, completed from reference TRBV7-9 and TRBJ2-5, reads DTGVSQNPRHKITKRGQNVTFRCDPISEHNRLYWYRQTLGQGPEFLTYFQNEAQLEKSRLLSDRFSAERPKGSFSTLEIQRTEQGDSAMYLCASRYRDGTQYFGPGTRLLVL.